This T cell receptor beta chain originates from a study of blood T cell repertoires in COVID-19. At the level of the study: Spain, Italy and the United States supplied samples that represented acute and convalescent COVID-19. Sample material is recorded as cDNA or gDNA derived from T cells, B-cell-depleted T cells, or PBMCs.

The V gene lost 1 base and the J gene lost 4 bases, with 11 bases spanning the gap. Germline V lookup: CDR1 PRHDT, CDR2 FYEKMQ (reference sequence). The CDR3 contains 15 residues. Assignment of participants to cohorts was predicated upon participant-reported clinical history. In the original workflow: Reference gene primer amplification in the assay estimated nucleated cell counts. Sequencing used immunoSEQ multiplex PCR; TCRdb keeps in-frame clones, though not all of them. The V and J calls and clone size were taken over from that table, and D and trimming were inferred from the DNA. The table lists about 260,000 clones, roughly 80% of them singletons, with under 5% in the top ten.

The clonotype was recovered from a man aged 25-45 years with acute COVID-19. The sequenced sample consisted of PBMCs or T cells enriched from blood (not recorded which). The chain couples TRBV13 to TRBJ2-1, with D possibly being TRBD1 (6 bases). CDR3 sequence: CASSLVQGTYNEQFF. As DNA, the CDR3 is TGTGCCAGCAGCTTAGTTCAGGGGACGTACAATGAGCAGTTCTTC.